This T cell receptor beta chain was profiled in a study of vaccination effects on CD4 cells after COVID-19. Peptide-pool stimulation followed by sequencing identified expanded antigen-specific CD4+ clonotypes in the ViraFEST assay. Isolating CD4+ T cells followed approximately 11 days of culture. Having tested negative for nucleocapsid antibodies, the vaccine recipients showed no prior SARS-CoV-2 infection. With regard to this clone: Antigen: not known.

The protocol was immunoSEQ multiplex PCR, while the TCRdb copy is restricted to in-frame clones and leaves out a portion. The sample lists around 28,000 clones, under 85% occurring once. CDR1 SGHTA and CDR2 FQGNSA come from the germline V gene. The CDR3 has 13 residues. V shed 0 bases and J shed 9 bases, with 10 bases lying between them. Source: CD4+ T cells from PBMCs cultured with SARS-CoV-2 spike peptides, taken before COVID-19 vaccination. The clonotype comes from a human donor who received a COVID-19 vaccine. The chain has TRBV7-2 and TRBJ2-3; weak D call: TRBD2 (5 bases). The CDR3, as DNA: TGTGCCAGCAGCTTAGCCGGGGTAGGGACGCAGTATTTT. It is translated as CASSLAGVGTQYF. Together with reference TRBV7-2 and TRBJ2-3, the CDR3 gives the full variable domain: GAGVSQSPSNKVTEKGKDVELRCDPISGHTALYWYRQSLGQGLEFLIYFQGNSAPDKSGLPSDRFSAERTGGSVSTLTIQRTQQEDSAVYLCASSLAGVGTQYFGPGTRLTVL.